The 30 T cell receptor beta chains reported below all come from one sample, sequenced in a study of beta chain features in type 1 diabetes. Expressed TCRB transcripts were sequenced, since all the RNA that had been isolated was reverse transcribed. Assay used: immunoSEQ multiplex PCR; TCRdb lists only in-frame clones, some missing. The profile covers nearly 250,000 clones, with 13% to 15% appearing a single time and around 0.03% taken by the ten largest. The material sequenced was naive CD4+ T cells from blood. These receptors originate from a woman aged 40 to 50 in good health.

This clone appeared a few times. The chain has TRBV5-1 and TRBJ2-1, with 9 bases identical to TRBD2. V gave up 0 bases and J gave up 4 bases; unmatched junction bases: 2. The CDR3 has 15 residues. Germline V gene sequence: CDR1 SGHRS, CDR2 YFSETQ. The CDR3 DNA is TGCGCCAGCAGCTTGGAAGCGGGGGGTTACAATGAGCAGTTCTTC. Protein product: CASSLEAGGYNEQFF.

In this sample, this clone turned up a few times. CDR3 sequence (DNA): TGTGCCAGCAGCCGGGGACTAGCGGATCCCTACGAGCAGTACTTC. It yields the protein CASSRGLADPYEQYF. The J gene is TRBJ2-7, the V gene TRBV7-9, with TRBD2 matching over 11 bases. Germline V gives CDR1 SEHNR, CDR2 FQNEAQ (reference sequence). The V segment lost 5 bases and the J segment 2 bases; nucleotides outside the gene matches: 5. The CDR3 is 15 amino acids. The variable domain in full, with the rest retrieved from reference TRBV7-9 and TRBJ2-7, is DTGVSQNPRHKITKRGQNVTFRCDPISEHNRLYWYRQTLGQGPEFLTYFQNEAQLEKSRLLSDRFSAERPKGSFSTLEIQRTEQGDSAMYLCASSRGLADPYEQYFGPGTRLTVT.

This clone was detected only a few times. This chain connects TRBV7-2 to TRBJ2-5; tentative D call: TRBD1 (6 bases). Trimming removed 5 bases at V and 7 bases at J, with 14 bases between. The CDR3 has 13 amino acids. Germline V CDR1 and CDR2: SGHTA, FQGNSA. The DNA of the CDR3 is TGTGCCAGCAGCCCTAGACAGGTCGCGACCCAGTACTTC. This sequence encodes CASSPRQVATQYF. The variable domain in full, completed from reference TRBV7-2 and TRBJ2-5, reads GAGVSQSPSNKVTEKGKDVELRCDPISGHTALYWYRQSLGQGLEFLIYFQGNSAPDKSGLPSDRFSAERTGGSVSTLTIQRTQQEDSAVYLCASSPRQVATQYFGPGTRLLVL.

The chain links TRBV2 to TRBJ2-1, with TRBD1 matching 11 bases. Trimming at V came to 5 bases and at J to 8 bases, leaving 11 bases not matched to a gene. CDR1 is SNHLY, CDR2 FYNNEI, per germline. The CDR3 has 16 residues. The CDR3 spells CASSFLPGQGVHEQFF. CDR3 nucleotide sequence: TGTGCCAGCAGTTTCTTACCGGGACAGGGGGTACATGAGCAGTTCTTC.

The chain is built from TRBV18 and TRBJ2-1; D may be TRBD1 (5 bases). Germline CDR1 is KGHSH and CDR2 is LQKENI. V was clipped by 3 bases and J by 3 bases, with 9 bases between them. CDR3 size: 14 residues. The CDR3 loop is CASSPQGYYNEQFF. The CDR3 coding sequence is TGTGCCAGCTCACCTCAGGGCTACTACAATGAGCAGTTCTTC.

The rearrangement joins TRBV2 to TRBJ1-5; the D gene is possibly TRBD1 (5 bases). Looked up from germline, CDR1 is SNHLY and CDR2 is FYNNEI. The CDR3 runs 14 residues. The V gene lost 2 bases and the J gene lost 5 bases, with 10 bases spanning the gap. CDR3 in amino acids: CASSERSGHQPQHF. For the CDR3, the DNA is TGTGCCAGCAGTGAAAGGTCAGGGCATCAGCCCCAGCATTTT.

This clone appeared a few times. This sequence joins TRBV7-9 and TRBJ1-2; TRBD1 might be the D (5 bases). Germline V gene sequence: CDR1 SEHNR, CDR2 FQNEAQ (reference sequence). Trimming stripped 7 bases from V and 5 bases from J, with 20 bases between. CDR3 size: 15 residues. The CDR3 nucleotides read TGTGCCAGCACCCAAGCCTTCGGGGGGGAGTATGGCTACACCTTC. The encoded protein is CASTQAFGGEYGYTF.

The J gene is TRBJ2-1, the V gene TRBV12-5; possible D gene TRBD1, 6 bases. This CDR3 comprises 16 residues. Trimming cost V 2 bases and J 1 base, with 12 bases left between them. CDR1 is LGHNT and CDR2 is FRNRAP in the germline V gene. The CDR3 spells CASGLRGRGSYNEQFF. CDR3 coding DNA: TGTGCTAGTGGTTTGAGAGGCAGGGGATCCTACAATGAGCAGTTCTTC.

The CDR3 reads CASSFRGGAFGEQFF. CDR3 in DNA: TGCGCCAGCAGCTTCCGCGGGGGGGCCTTTGGGGAGCAGTTCTTC. The chain carries TRBV5-1 and TRBJ2-1; 9 nucleotides line up with TRBD2. The V segment lost 2 bases and the J segment 10 bases; nucleotides outside the gene matches: 10. CDR1 SGHRS and CDR2 YFSETQ come from the germline V gene. The CDR3 is 15 amino acids.

CDR3 sequence (DNA): TGTGCCAGCAGTACACCGCGGAGGGCAGACAAGCAGTACTTC. This codes for CASSTPRRADKQYF. The chain carries TRBV27 and TRBJ2-7; possible D gene TRBD2, 6 bases. Germline V gives CDR1 MNHEY, CDR2 SMNVEV (reference sequence). The CDR3 length is 14 residues. The V end was cut by 5 bases, the J end by 8 bases, with 19 bases between.

This clone was seen a handful of times. The chain couples TRBV11-1 to TRBJ1-1; 8 bases fit TRBD1. CDR3 length equals 15 residues. The V segment lost 5 bases and the J segment 0 bases; nucleotides outside the gene matches: 5. Germline-derived CDR1 and CDR2 are SGHAT and FQDESV (reference sequence). The CDR3 DNA reads as TGTGCCAGCAGCCTACAGGGGGGCCTGAACACTGAAGCTTTCTTT. It encodes CASSLQGGLNTEAFF. The variable domain in full, with the rest retrieved from reference TRBV11-1 and TRBJ1-1, is EAEVAQSPRYKITEKSQAVAFWCDPISGHATLYWYRQILGQGPELLVQFQDESVVDDSQLPKDRFSAERLKGVDSTLKIQPAELGDSAMYLCASSLQGGLNTEAFFGQGTRLTVV.

Only a few counts were recorded for this clone. The gene calls are TRBV5-1 and TRBJ2-3; D may be TRBD2 (6 bases). V dropped 6 bases and J dropped 6 bases, with 14 bases sitting between them. The germline gives CDR1 SGHRS, CDR2 YFSETQ. This CDR3 region has 13 residues. The CDR3: CASTYPGGDTQYF. CDR3 DNA: TGCGCCAGCACCTATCCCGGAGGGGATACGCAGTATTTT.

This clone was detected a few times. The rearrangement uses TRBV5-1 and TRBJ2-5; 9 bases line up with TRBD2. This CDR3 has 14 residues. Germline CDR1 is SGHRS and CDR2 is YFSETQ. With V trimmed by 4 bases and J by 3 bases, 4 bases remained unmatched. In DNA, the CDR3 is TGCGCCAGCAGCGGCGGGGGGGCTGAAGAGACCCAGTACTTC. Translation gives CASSGGGAEETQYF.

This rearrangement joins TRBV6-6 to TRBJ2-4; 10 bases map to TRBD1. The CDR3 extends over 15 amino acids. Germline V lookup: CDR1 MNHNY, CDR2 SVGAGI (reference sequence). Unmatched junction bases numbered 3, after V lost 0 bases and J lost 7 bases. The CDR3 region has the DNA TGTGCCAGCAGTTACTCTGGGACAGGGGCCAACATTCAGTACTTC. Translated: CASSYSGTGANIQYF.

This clone has just a few counts. The J gene is TRBJ2-3, the V gene TRBV5-1; D might be TRBD2 (7 bases). Germline V gene data show CDR1 as SGHRS and CDR2 as YFSETQ. CDR3 size: 15 residues. The V end lost 1 base, the J end lost 12 bases, and 21 bases lay between the germline ends. For the CDR3, the DNA is TGCGCCAGCAGCTTGTCATTCGAGGGGGGGGTCCCCCAGTATTTT. This encodes CASSLSFEGGVPQYF.

This clone occurred a few times. The genes are TRBV19 and TRBJ1-5; D is unresolved. The CDR3 is made up of 14 amino acids. Trimming removed 4 bases from V and 5 bases from J, with 12 bases in between. Germline V gene lookup returns CDR1 LNHDA and CDR2 SQIVND (reference sequence). The DNA for the CDR3 is TGTGCCAGTAGTAGGTCAACGGGGTATCAGCCCCAGCATTTT. Encoded protein: CASSRSTGYQPQHF.

This clone was recorded a few times. The chain carries TRBV2 and TRBJ2-3, with 10 positions matching TRBD1. This CDR3 spans 14 amino acids. V was pared by 5 bases and J by 5 bases, with 4 bases of the junction left unmatched. Germline assignment: CDR1 SNHLY and CDR2 FYNNEI. Here the CDR3 reads CASSLTGGGDTQYF. CDR3 bases: TGTGCCAGCAGTCTGACAGGGGGCGGAGATACGCAGTATTTT.

The gene calls are TRBV5-8 and TRBJ2-2, with 7 nucleotides matching TRBD1. This CDR3 spans 17 amino acids. Per the germline V gene, CDR1 is SGHTS and CDR2 is YDEGEE. The trim removed 4 bases at V and 7 bases at J, leaving 16 bases unmatched. The CDR3 loop is CASSAQGIFSVGGELFF. In DNA form, the CDR3 reads TGTGCCAGCAGCGCACAGGGGATCTTTTCTGTTGGCGGGGAGCTGTTTTTT.

Only a few counts were recorded for this clone. The chain has TRBV19 and TRBJ1-5, with D possibly matching TRBD1 (5 bases). This CDR3 has 15 residues. Germline loops: CDR1 LNHDA, CDR2 SQIVND (reference sequence). V lost 8 bases and J 0 bases, leaving 14 bases between the germline ends. CDR3 sequence: CASLKGSYSNQPQHF. The DNA for the CDR3 is TGTGCCAGTTTGAAGGGGTCTTATAGCAATCAGCCCCAGCATTTT. Full variable domain (outside the CDR3, taken from reference TRBV19 and TRBJ1-5): DGGITQSPKYLFRKEGQNVTLSCEQNLNHDAMYWYRQDPGQGLRLIYYSQIVNDFQKGDIAEGYSVSREKKESFPLTVTSAQKNPTAFYLCASLKGSYSNQPQHFGDGTRLSIL.

This clone was seen a few times. The chain carries TRBV21-1 and TRBJ2-5; the table calls TRBD2, which could not be checked here. TRBV21-1 is a pseudogene. There are 14 residues in the CDR3. The CDR3 region is CASSKASRRETQYF. CDR3 nucleotide sequence: TGTGCCAGCAGCAAAGCAAGCCGTCGGGAGACCCAGTACTTC.

The V call is TRBV20-1, the J call TRBJ2-3; D ambiguous. CDR3 length: 11 residues. V lost 6 bases to trimming and J lost 2 bases, with 6 bases between them. CDR1 and CDR2 (germline): DFQATT, SNEGSKA (reference sequence). The CDR3, as DNA: TGCAGTGCCTTTTACACAGATACGCAGTATTTT. Translating it yields CSAFYTDTQYF.

The rearrangement links TRBV11-2 to TRBJ2-7, with D perhaps matching TRBD1 (6 bases). The germline CDR1 and CDR2 sequences are SGHAT and FQNNGV. The CDR3 has 13 amino acids. V lost 4 bases and J 5 bases, leaving 12 bases between the germline ends. The CDR3 loop is CASSSRDTHEQYF. The CDR3, as DNA: TGTGCCAGCAGCTCCCGGGACACCCACGAGCAGTACTTC.

The sample holds a few counts of this clone. V is TRBV13 and J is TRBJ1-3; D remains unclear. Germline V gene data show CDR1 as PRHDT and CDR2 as FYEKMQ (reference sequence). The CDR3 spans 14 residues. The V end lost 5 bases, the J end lost 0 bases, and 8 bases lay between the germline ends. DNA of the CDR3: TGTGCCAGCAGCCTACGGGGCTCTGGAAACACCATATATTTT. Translation: CASSLRGSGNTIYF.

The chain couples TRBV9 to TRBJ2-7, with a weak D call TRBD1 (5 bases). The CDR3 length is 13 residues. CDR1 SGDLS and CDR2 YYNGEE come from the germline V gene. Trimming removed 0 bases at V and 11 bases at J, with 15 bases between. This CDR3 reads CASSVAQGGREYF. The CDR3, as DNA: TGTGCCAGCAGCGTAGCTCAAGGTGGCAGGGAGTACTTC.

This clone has just a few counts. The rearrangement joins TRBV5-1 to TRBJ1-3; no clear D. Germline V gene lookup returns CDR1 SGHRS and CDR2 YFSETQ. The CDR3 length is 16 residues. V was pared by 0 bases and J by 4 bases, with 14 bases between. This CDR3 is CASSLVGAFRGNTIYF. CDR3 coding DNA: TGCGCCAGCAGCTTGGTTGGAGCGTTTAGGGGAAACACCATATATTTT.

This CDR3 reads CASSASMPQTRRGGYTF. The CDR3 DNA follows: TGTGCCAGCAGCGCCAGCATGCCTCAAACCCGAAGGGGTGGCTACACCTTC. V gene TRBV11-2 combines with J gene TRBJ1-2, with a weak D call TRBD1 (5 bases). Per the germline V gene, CDR1 is SGHAT and CDR2 is FQNNGV. The length of the CDR3 is 17 residues. V lost 5 bases to trimming and J lost 7 bases, with 26 bases between them. The full variable domain, rest sourced from reference TRBV11-2 and TRBJ1-2, is EAGVAQSPRYKIIEKRQSVAFWCNPISGHATLYWYQQILGQGPKLLIQFQNNGVVDDSQLPKDRFSAERLKGVDSTLKIQPAKLEDSAVYLCASSASMPQTRRGGYTFGSGTRLTVV.

The J gene is TRBJ2-1, the V gene TRBV7-2; 9 bases agree with TRBD2. Per the germline V gene, CDR1 is SGHTA and CDR2 is FQGNSA. The CDR3 is 14 residues long. V trimming: 3 bases; J trimming: 6 bases; junction bases outside the gene matches: 3. CDR3 residues: CASSFRRGGNEQFF. As DNA, the CDR3 is TGTGCCAGCAGCTTCCGGCGGGGGGGCAATGAGCAGTTCTTC.

In this sample, this clone turned up a few times. The chain employs TRBV7-7 and TRBJ2-2; tentatively, D is TRBD2 (6 bases). In germline, CDR1 is SSHAT, CDR2 FNYEAQ (reference sequence). The CDR3 contains 15 residues. In DNA form, the CDR3 reads TGTGCTCTGGGGGGTAGCGGAATCAACACCGGGGAGCTGTTTTTT. It specifies CALGGSGINTGELFF.

V and J are TRBV7-9 and TRBJ1-5, with TRBD1 matching 10 bases. This CDR3 comprises 19 residues. Germline V gene sequence: CDR1 SEHNR, CDR2 FQNEAQ (reference sequence). Trimming at V came to 2 bases and at J to 0 bases, leaving 10 bases not matched to a gene. The CDR3 sequence is CASSLLSRDRGVSNQPQHF. The DNA of the CDR3 is TGTGCCAGCAGCTTACTTTCCCGGGACAGGGGAGTTAGCAATCAGCCCCAGCATTTT.

V usage is TRBV6-6 and J usage is TRBJ1-4; D uncertain. There are 12 residues in the CDR3. The germline V gene has CDR1 MNHNY and CDR2 SVGAGI (reference sequence). V was trimmed by 6 bases and J by 10 bases, leaving 12 bases between them. Here the CDR3 reads CASSSPRGKLFF. In nucleotides, the CDR3 is TGTGCCAGCAGCTCGCCCCGGGGAAAACTGTTTTTT.